This TCR beta chain was sequenced in a study of blood T cell repertoires in COVID-19. Overall study: Material from acute and convalescent COVID-19 was sourced from the United States, Italy and Spain. Sources were T cells, B-cell-depleted T cells, or PBMCs; the material itself was cDNA or gDNA.

The Seattle patients joined while their infection was active and were tracked longitudinally afterward. The assay was immunoSEQ multiplex PCR, and TCRdb's table has in-frame clones only and misses some. The sample consists of 300,000 to 350,000 clones, 90% of them appearing once. The receptor was isolated from a woman aged 25 to 45 with COVID-19, enrolled during active disease. Input material: peripheral blood.

CDR3 loop: CASSTDSYGYTF. DNA for the CDR3: TGTGCCAGCAGCACAGACAGCTATGGCTACACCTTC. V is TRBV5-6 and J is TRBJ1-2, with a possible D match to TRBD1 (5 bases). Germline assignment: CDR1 SGHDT and CDR2 YYEEEE. This CDR3 is 12 amino acids long. Trimming removed 4 bases at V and 4 bases at J, with 8 bases between.